This is a list of T cell receptor beta chains from one sample in a study of CXCR4 blockade with PD-1 therapy in pancreatic cancer. Clones were read by immunoSEQ multiplex PCR, and TCRdb kept only the in-frame ones, dropping some. The sample consists of about 2,500 clones, about 44% of them appearing once. The sample taken for sequencing was tumor tissue. The receptors were gathered from a human donor with pancreatic ductal adenocarcinoma. The CDR3 runs from the conserved cysteine through the conserved F or W. The D gene is left open where the match is weak. Not all rows give a size; the values are once, few, many and, for expanded clones, a class.

J: TRBJ1-2
D: TRBD1
V: TRBV29-1
size: -
DNA: TGCAGCGCCCGACAGGGGTCCTATGGCTACACCTTC
CDR3: CSARQGSYGYTF

J: TRBJ1-1
D: -
V: TRBV11-3
size: medium-sized
DNA: TGTGCCAGCAGCGGTAAGCGGAGACGGGAGGGTGAAACTTTCTTT
CDR3: CASSGKRRREGETFF

J: TRBJ2-5
D: -
V: TRBV29-1
size: -
DNA: TGCAGCGTTGAAGCCGGGTTGGAAGAGACCCAGTACTTC
CDR3: CSVEAGLEETQYF

J: TRBJ1-3
D: TRBD1
V: TRBV5-1
size: -
DNA: TGCGCCAGCAGCTCCGGGCAGGGGGTCAGAAACACCATATATTTT
CDR3: CASSSGQGVRNTIYF

J: TRBJ2-2
D: -
V: TRBV10-3
size: -
DNA: TGTGCCAGCAGTGAGGACGGGGCGGGCACCGGGGAGCTGTTTTTT
CDR3: CASSEDGAGTGELFF

J: TRBJ2-3
D: -
V: TRBV27
size: -
DNA: TGTGCCAGCAGCCGCCCCGGACAGTATAGGGCAGATACGCAGTATTTT
CDR3: CASSRPGQYRADTQYF

J: TRBJ2-1
D: TRBD2
V: TRBV25-1
size: -
DNA: TGTGCCAGCAGTGGAGGAGCGGGGGCCCCTTACAATGAGCAGTTCTTC
CDR3: CASSGGAGAPYNEQFF

J: TRBJ1-1
D: TRBD1
V: TRBV9
size: -
DNA: TGTGCCAGCAGACCAGGGGGCGGCTCTGAAGCTTTCTTT
CDR3: CASRPGGGSEAFF

J: TRBJ2-2
D: TRBD1
V: TRBV6-8
size: -
DNA: TGTGCCAGCAGGACAGGGACCGGGGAGCTGTTTTTT
CDR3: CASRTGTGELFF

J: TRBJ2-1
D: TRBD2
V: TRBV6-8
size: medium-sized
DNA: TGTGCCAGCAGCTCGGCTCGCGGGAGGGCCCGGAATGAGCAGTTCTTC
CDR3: CASSSARGRARNEQFF

J: TRBJ1-4
D: -
V: TRBV27
size: -
DNA: TGTGCCAGCAGTTTATCCCCCGGCCCATTGAATGAAAAACTGTTTTTT
CDR3: CASSLSPGPLNEKLFF

J: TRBJ2-3
D: TRBD2
V: TRBV18
size: -
DNA: TGTGCCAGAGCGGGAGGGATCACAGATACGCAGTATTTT
CDR3: CARAGGITDTQYF

J: TRBJ1-3
D: -
V: TRBV7-4
size: -
DNA: TGTGCCAGCAGCCCAGAGGGCCGCCGGGGAAACACCATATATTTT
CDR3: CASSPEGRRGNTIYF

J: TRBJ1-1
D: -
V: TRBV6-8
size: -
DNA: TGTGCCAGCAGTTTCTCCATGGGACTTAACACTGAAGCTTTCTTT
CDR3: CASSFSMGLNTEAFF

J: TRBJ1-5
D: TRBD1
V: TRBV6-8
size: -
DNA: TGTGCCAGCAGGAGGACAGGGGACCAGCCCCAGCATTTT
CDR3: CASRRTGDQPQHF

J: TRBJ2-7
D: -
V: TRBV15
size: -
DNA: TGTGCCACCAGCCCCAATACCGGGCCCTCCTACGAGCAGTACTTC
CDR3: CATSPNTGPSYEQYF

J: TRBJ2-2
D: -
V: TRBV19
size: -
DNA: TGTGCCAGTCTGGACAGGAACACCGGGGAGCTGTTTTTT
CDR3: CASLDRNTGELFF

J: TRBJ2-7
D: TRBD1
V: TRBV29-1
size: -
DNA: TGCAGCGTCGTAGGGACAGGGGGCGCATACGAGCAGTACTTC
CDR3: CSVVGTGGAYEQYF

J: TRBJ2-1
D: TRBD2
V: TRBV6-7
size: few
DNA: TGTGCCAGCTCCAGCGGGAGTAAAGGTGAGCAGTTCTTC
CDR3: CASSSGSKGEQFF

J: TRBJ2-7
D: TRBD1
V: TRBV15
size: hyperexpanded
DNA: TGTGCCACCAGCAGAGAGTCCGGGACAGCCCCAGAGTACTTC
CDR3: CATSRESGTAPEYF

J: TRBJ2-7
D: TRBD1
V: TRBV5-1
size: -
DNA: TGCGCCAGCAGCTCGACAGGGACAGGGATGCGGGACGAGCAGTACTTC
CDR3: CASSSTGTGMRDEQYF

J: TRBJ2-3
D: TRBD2
V: TRBV11-3
size: few
DNA: TGTGCCAGCAGTTATCAGCGGGGGGGCCCAGATACGCAGTATTTT
CDR3: CASSYQRGGPDTQYF

J: TRBJ2-3
D: TRBD1
V: TRBV4-1
size: large
DNA: TGCGCCAGCAGCCAAGTTGCGGGGACAGGGGTCGGCACAGATACGCAGTATTTT
CDR3: CASSQVAGTGVGTDTQYF

J: TRBJ1-2
D: -
V: TRBV14
size: -
DNA: TGTGCCAGCAGCCACGGTCACGCCTATGGCTACACCTTC
CDR3: CASSHGHAYGYTF

J: TRBJ2-7
D: TRBD1
V: TRBV6-8
size: few
DNA: TGTGCCATCAGCGCTGGACAGGGGGCTCACGAGCAGTACTTC
CDR3: CAISAGQGAHEQYF

J: TRBJ1-1
D: -
V: TRBV10-3
size: -
DNA: TGTGCCATCAGTGAGGGCGGCCCGAACACTGAAGCTTTCTTT
CDR3: CAISEGGPNTEAFF

J: TRBJ1-1
D: -
V: TRBV9
size: -
DNA: TGTGCCAGCAGTTCCAAGGGAGGTTCGTCTGAAGCTTTCTTT
CDR3: CASSSKGGSSEAFF

J: TRBJ1-1
D: TRBD1
V: TRBV6-8
size: -
DNA: TGTGCCATCAGAGGGGACAGCAAAACTGAAGCTTTCTTT
CDR3: CAIRGDSKTEAFF